The 20 T cell receptor beta chains given below trace back to one sample, sequenced in a study of T cells in Graves' hyperthyroidism and ophthalmopathy. TCR beta CDR3 regions were amplified from RNA transcripts. During a first-round RT-PCR of the TCR CDR3, the HTBI primer set was used. One entry per CDR3 protein, called by TCRdb with MiXCR from the multiplex PCR reads. Here the sample spans some 720,000 distinct CDR3 sequences, about a sixth being singletons. The source material was blood. These receptors originate from a man younger than 35 with Graves' hyperthyroidism.

This clonotype was seen more than once but under ten times. The chain is built from TRBV6-1 and TRBJ1-4; weak D call: TRBD1 (5 bases). Per the germline V gene, CDR1 is MNHNS and CDR2 is SASEGT. This CDR3 contains 16 residues. V lost 3 bases, J lost 0 bases, and 11 bases lay in between. In DNA form, the CDR3 reads TGTGCCAGCAGTGATGTCCAAGGGGCAACTAATGAAAAACTGTTTTTT. It codes for CASSDVQGATNEKLFF.

The rearrangement links TRBV4-2 to TRBJ1-4; 7 nucleotides line up with TRBD1. V trimming: 3 bases; J trimming: 7 bases; junction bases outside the gene matches: 11. In germline, CDR1 is LGHNA, CDR2 YNFKEQ. CDR3 length: 16 amino acids. The CDR3, as DNA: TGTGCCAGCAGCCATACCACCGGGACAGCGAGTGAAAAACTGTTTTTT. It specifies CASSHTTGTASEKLFF.

This clonotype was seen repeatedly, ten times or more. The chain recombines TRBV28 with TRBJ2-5; D remains ambiguous. CDR1 MDHEN and CDR2 SYDVKM come from the germline V gene. CDR3 length: 11 amino acids. Deletions cut 5 bases from V and 6 bases from J, with 7 bases between. CDR3 nucleotide sequence: TGTGCCAGCAGTCTTTTTCAGACCCAGTACTTC. Translating gives CASSLFQTQYF.

There are a few counts of this clonotype. J is TRBJ2-7 and V is TRBV7-2, with D perhaps TRBD1 (5 bases). V lost 3 bases and J 0 bases, leaving 21 bases between the germline ends. The CDR3 covers 18 residues. Germline lookup yields CDR1 SGHTA and CDR2 FQGNSA. This chain's CDR3 is CASSFNRKSIPSSYEQYF. CDR3 DNA sequence: TGTGCCAGCAGCTTCAACAGGAAAAGCATTCCCAGCTCCTACGAGCAGTACTTC. Based on the CDR3 plus reference TRBV7-2 and TRBJ2-7, the full variable domain is GAGVSQSPSNKVTEKGKDVELRCDPISGHTALYWYRQSLGQGLEFLIYFQGNSAPDKSGLPSDRFSAERTGGSVSTLTIQRTQQEDSAVYLCASSFNRKSIPSSYEQYFGPGTRLTVT.

This clonotype has ten or more counts. This rearrangement joins TRBV6-2 or TRBV6-3 to TRBJ2-7; D is unclear. Deletions cut 2 bases from V and 6 bases from J, with 5 bases between. This CDR3 has 11 amino acids. The germline gives CDR1 MNHEY, CDR2 SVGEGT. The CDR3 loop is CASSYMGEQYF. As DNA, the CDR3 is TGTGCCAGCAGTTACATGGGCGAGCAGTACTTC.

The rearrangement joins TRBV11-2 to TRBJ1-1; 7 nucleotides align to TRBD1. The length of the CDR3 is 13 residues. Germline CDR1 is SGHAT and CDR2 is FQNNGV. J gave up 7 bases and V 3 bases, and 5 bases lay outside the gene matches. The CDR3, as DNA: TGTGCCAGCAGCTTTTACCGGGACAGTGAAGCTTTCTTT. Amino acid sequence: CASSFYRDSEAFF.

V gene TRBV24-1 combines with J gene TRBJ2-7, with D unclear. This CDR3 contains 15 residues. Germline CDR1 is KGHDR and CDR2 is SFDVKD. Trimming took off 5 bases at V and 3 bases at J, with 16 bases between the two ends. The CDR3 region is CATSAPGSRGYEQYF. For the CDR3, the DNA is TGTGCCACCAGTGCCCCAGGCAGCCGCGGCTACGAGCAGTACTTC.

This clonotype was seen many times. V gene TRBV2 combines with J gene TRBJ2-3; 13 positions match TRBD2. The V gene end was trimmed by 5 bases and the J gene end by 6 bases; junction bases not matched to a gene: 5. The CDR3 has 15 residues. Germline CDR1 and CDR2: SNHLY and FYNNEI. As DNA, the CDR3 is TGTGCCAGCAGTTACACTAGCGGGAGGGCCGATACGCAGTATTTT. Translation gives CASSYTSGRADTQYF.

This clonotype was recorded a few times. V usage is TRBV27 and J usage is TRBJ2-2, with D possibly called TRBD1 or TRBD2 (5 bases each). The CDR3 covers 16 residues. CDR1 and CDR2 from the germline V gene are MNHEY and SMNVEV (reference sequence). With 1 base removed from V and 6 bases from J, the gap between germline ends came to 15 bases. The CDR3 region has the DNA TGTGCCAGCAGTTTATTCGGGACCCTAGATGCCGGGGAGCTGTTTTTT. It specifies CASSLFGTLDAGELFF.

Ten or more counts support this clonotype. In nucleotides, the CDR3 is TGTGCCAGCAATGACAAATCGAACACTGAAGCTTTCTTT. Its protein is CASNDKSNTEAFF. The rearrangement joins TRBV7-2 to TRBJ1-1; D remains ambiguous. Germline V gene sequence: CDR1 SGHTA, CDR2 FQGNSA. The CDR3 length is 13 residues. V lost 7 bases and J 1 base, leaving 10 bases between the germline ends. Full variable domain (missing parts from reference TRBV7-2 and TRBJ1-1): GAGVSQSPSNKVTEKGKDVELRCDPISGHTALYWYRQSLGQGLEFLIYFQGNSAPDKSGLPSDRFSAERTGGSVSTLTIQRTQQEDSAVYLCASNDKSNTEAFFGQGTRLTVV.

This clonotype showed up many times. The chain has TRBV7-8 and TRBJ2-1; D gene uncertain. V was cut by 1 base and J by 4 bases, with 8 bases left in between. The CDR3 loop spans 14 amino acids. The germline V gene has CDR1 SGHVS and CDR2 FQNEAQ. CDR3 amino acids: CASSLGRVYNEQFF. CDR3 DNA sequence: TGTGCCAGCAGCTTAGGAAGGGTGTACAATGAGCAGTTCTTC. Full variable domain (outside the CDR3, taken from reference TRBV7-8 and TRBJ2-1): GAGVSQSPRYKVAKRGQDVALRCDPISGHVSLFWYQQALGQGPEFLTYFQNEAQLDKSGLPSDRFFAERPEGSVSTLKIQRTQQEDSAVYLCASSLGRVYNEQFFGPGTRLTVL.

This chain connects TRBV28 to TRBJ2-1; D gene unclear. Germline lookup yields CDR1 MDHEN and CDR2 SYDVKM. CDR3 length equals 11 residues. The V end lost 6 bases, the J end lost 9 bases, and 9 bases lay between the germline ends. CDR3 amino acids: CASRVGGEQFF. The CDR3 DNA reads TGTGCCAGCAGGGTGGGTGGTGAGCAGTTCTTC.

This chain connects TRBV20-1 to TRBJ2-2; 9 nucleotides align to TRBD2. The CDR3 length is 13 residues. Trimming cost V 5 bases and J 7 bases; bases outside gene matches: 5. Germline V lookup: CDR1 DFQATT, CDR2 SNEGSKA (reference sequence). CDR3 protein: CSASGTSNGELFF. CDR3 coding DNA: TGCAGTGCTTCTGGGACTAGCAACGGGGAGCTGTTTTTT.

The table lists this clonotype with many counts. This rearrangement joins TRBV28 to TRBJ1-1, with 9 bases fitting TRBD1. Germline V gene sequence: CDR1 MDHEN, CDR2 SYDVKM. There are 16 residues in the CDR3. With V trimmed by 2 bases and J by 2 bases, 6 bases remained unmatched. The CDR3 bases are TGTGCCAGCAGTTTAACGACAGGGGGAGGAAACACTGAAGCTTTCTTT. Protein sequence: CASSLTTGGGNTEAFF.

In its sample, this clonotype was seen many times. This chain joins TRBV2 and TRBJ2-3, with TRBD2 matching 12 bases. CDR3 length: 16 amino acids. Losses at the gene ends were 6 bases for V and 6 bases for J; bases not matched to a gene: 10. CDR1 and CDR2 from the germline V gene are SNHLY and FYNNEI. Here the CDR3 DNA reads TGTGCCAGCAGGGGGACTAGCGGGCCCTGGACGGATACGCAGTATTTT. It codes for CASRGTSGPWTDTQYF.

The genes are TRBV28 and TRBJ1-3; D unclear. Trimming took 5 bases from V and 5 from J, leaving 16 bases between them. This CDR3 has 15 residues. CDR1 is MDHEN, CDR2 SYDVKM, per germline. In DNA, the CDR3 is TGTGCCAGCAGTCATCCCGCGGTTATGAGAAACACCATATATTTT. It codes for CASSHPAVMRNTIYF.

This clonotype was seen many times. The V and J genes are TRBV6-2 or TRBV6-3 and TRBJ2-1; TRBD1 might be the D (5 bases). CDR1 and CDR2 from the germline V gene are MNHEY and SVGEGT. Trimming stripped 7 bases from V and 0 bases from J, with 22 bases between. CDR3 length equals 18 residues. CDR3 DNA: TGTGCCAGCAAGGGGCGGAATCTGGGGATTGGCTCCTACAATGAGCAGTTCTTC. Residues: CASKGRNLGIGSYNEQFF.

The chain has TRBV6-2 or TRBV6-3 and TRBJ2-7; 8 bases agree with TRBD2. The germline CDR1 and CDR2 sequences are MNHEY and SVGEGT. V trimming: 2 bases; J trimming: 4 bases; junction bases outside the gene matches: 4. The CDR3 runs to 14 residues. CDR3 DNA: TGTGCCAGCAGTTACCCCGGGGGGGGTTACGAGCAGTACTTC. Encoded protein: CASSYPGGGYEQYF.

This clonotype was counted between two and nine times. V and J are TRBV12-3 or TRBV12-4 and TRBJ1-3, with D hard to call. The CDR3 covers 16 residues. V lost 2 bases, J lost 0 bases, and 11 bases lay in between. The chain's CDR3 is CASSLLRWSSGNTIYF. The DNA of the CDR3 is TGTGCCAGCAGTTTATTGCGGTGGAGCTCTGGAAACACCATATATTTT.

The genes are TRBV7-2 and TRBJ2-7; D unclear. The CDR3 covers 13 residues. Trimming took off 6 bases at V and 4 bases at J, with 13 bases between the two ends. CDR1 and CDR2 (germline): SGHTA, FQGNSA. In DNA, the CDR3 is TGTGCCAGCAGGACCGACGGCCAATACGAGCAGTACTTC. The encoded protein is CASRTDGQYEQYF. The full variable domain, with the rest looked up from reference TRBV7-2 and TRBJ2-7, is GAGVSQSPSNKVTEKGKDVELRCDPISGHTALYWYRQSLGQGLEFLIYFQGNSAPDKSGLPSDRFSAERTGGSVSTLTIQRTQQEDSAVYLCASRTDGQYEQYFGPGTRLTVT.